Each of the 29 T cell receptor beta chains below was sequenced from the same sample in a study of blood T cells in healthy people across ages. Through a sample-barcoded 5' primer and a J-beta primer mix, a second PCR was run for roughly 6 to 11 cycles. TCRdb re-called the 5' RACE reads with MiXCR, one entry per CDR3 protein. The data contain 1.5 million to 2 million distinct CDR3 sequences, just under 50% of them singletons. Sequencing used blood. The receptors shown here come from a woman in her thirties or forties in good health.

The gene calls are TRBV20-1 and TRBJ2-7; 10 nucleotides agree with TRBD1. The germline gives CDR1 DFQATT, CDR2 SNEGSKA (reference sequence). Trimming took 5 bases from V and 6 from J; bases not matched to a gene: 7. CDR3 length: 13 amino acids. CDR3 protein: CSADRDRGPEQYF. CDR3 bases: TGCAGTGCTGACCGGGACAGGGGACCCGAGCAGTACTTC.

The CDR3 region has the DNA TGCGCCAGCAGCCAAGATCTACGGGAGGGTAGATATGGCTACACCTTC. Translating it yields CASSQDLREGRYGYTF. This chain links TRBV4-3 with TRBJ1-2; D remains unclear. V was cut by 0 bases and J by 5 bases, with 16 bases left in between. This CDR3 is 16 amino acids long. Germline assignment: CDR1 LGHNA and CDR2 YSLEER.

The V call is TRBV5-6, the J call TRBJ1-2; possible D gene TRBD1, 6 bases. The V gene's germline CDR1 is SGHDT and CDR2 YYEEEE. The CDR3 contains 14 residues. V was cut by 1 base and J by 5 bases, with 12 bases left in between. The CDR3 DNA reads TGTGCCAGCAGCTTGTGGGGGGCGCGTTATGGCTACACCTTC. Encoded protein: CASSLWGARYGYTF.

The chain combines TRBV6-5 with TRBJ2-7, with TRBD1 matching 8 bases. This CDR3 has 16 residues. Germline V gene data show CDR1 as MNHEY and CDR2 as SVGAGI. Trimming removed 3 bases from V and 0 bases from J; junction bases left unmatched: 7. The CDR3 loop is CASSYSGTGGSYEQYF. CDR3 coding DNA: TGTGCCAGCAGTTATTCAGGGACAGGCGGCTCCTACGAGCAGTACTTC.

This sequence joins TRBV28 and TRBJ2-7; D unresolved. This CDR3 is 13 amino acids long. Germline V gene sequence: CDR1 MDHEN, CDR2 SYDVKM. The germline V and J ends were trimmed by 3 bases and 3 bases, with 9 bases remaining between them. CDR3 DNA: TGTGCCAGCAGTTTCTACGACGGCTACGAGCAGTACTTC. Translating it yields CASSFYDGYEQYF. Using reference TRBV28 and TRBJ2-7 for the parts outside the CDR3, the full variable domain is DVKVTQSSRYLVKRTGEKVFLECVQDMDHENMFWYRQDPGLGLRLIYFSYDVKMKEKGDIPEGYSVSREKKERFSLILESASTNQTSMYLCASSFYDGYEQYFGPGTRLTVT.

The chain couples TRBV5-1 to TRBJ2-3; a weak D match, TRBD1 (6 bases). The CDR3 has 15 residues. Germline V CDR1 and CDR2: SGHRS, YFSETQ. The ends were cut back, 5 bases at V and 0 bases at J, with 13 bases in the middle. CDR3 sequence (DNA): TGCGCCAGCAGTTCGGACAGTACTAGCACAGATACGCAGTATTTT. Translating gives CASSSDSTSTDTQYF.

The chain joins TRBV16 to TRBJ1-2; a weak D match, TRBD1 (5 bases). Per the germline V gene, CDR1 is KGHSY and CDR2 is FQNENV. Trimming took off 2 bases at V and 8 bases at J, with 21 bases between the two ends. The CDR3 runs 16 residues. CDR3 DNA: TGTGCCAGCAGCCAACGTCAGGGAGGGCCCGAAGGGGGCTACACCTTC. This gives the protein CASSQRQGGPEGGYTF.

This clonotype was recorded only once. The V call is TRBV6-1, the J call TRBJ1-6, with TRBD1 as a possible D gene (6 bases). Germline V CDR1 and CDR2: MNHNS, SASEGT. With 4 bases removed from V and 4 bases from J, the gap between germline ends came to 14 bases. The CDR3 length is 16 residues. The CDR3 is CASSGTALTYNSPLHF. CDR3 coding DNA: TGTGCCAGCAGTGGGACAGCCTTAACGTATAATTCACCCCTCCACTTT.

V and J are TRBV21-1 and TRBJ1-6. TRBV21-1 is an annotated pseudogene. The CDR3 totals 17 residues. The CDR3 is CASSKRWQGGWNSPLHF. The CDR3 region has the DNA TGTGCCAGCAGCAAACGGTGGCAGGGAGGATGGAATTCACCCCTCCACTTT.

This clonotype was seen a handful of times. The genes are TRBV18 and TRBJ2-3, with TRBD2 identical over 7 bases. Germline V CDR1 and CDR2: KGHSH, LQKENI. The trim removed 1 base at V and 1 base at J, leaving 8 bases unmatched. CDR3 length equals 17 residues. The CDR3 sequence is CASSPRLQRGGTDTQYF. The CDR3 nucleotides read TGTGCCAGCTCACCACGTCTACAACGGGGGGGCACAGATACGCAGTATTTT.

This sequence joins TRBV6-1 and TRBJ2-7; D is unclear. V lost 5 bases, J lost 2 bases, and 25 bases lay in between. This CDR3 contains 18 residues. The germline CDR1 and CDR2 sequences are MNHNS and SASEGT. CDR3 amino acids: CASSRNPGLQPNTYEQYF. In DNA form, the CDR3 reads TGTGCCAGCAGTCGCAATCCCGGCTTACAGCCGAACACCTACGAGCAGTACTTC.

V gene TRBV6-2 or TRBV6-3 combines with J gene TRBJ2-4; D ambiguous. CDR1 MNHEY and CDR2 SVGEGT come from the germline V gene. CDR3 length: 15 residues. V lost 7 bases, J lost 3 bases, and 16 bases lay in between. CDR3 nucleotide sequence: TGTGCCAGCACCCCTTATGGCGATTACAAAAACATTCAGTACTTC. Residues: CASTPYGDYKNIQYF.

This clonotype appeared a single time. An end of the junction differs from the germline gene, which may be a read error. The chain couples TRBV27 to TRBJ2-7; D is ambiguous. The CDR3 is 14 amino acids. Germline CDR1 and CDR2: MNHEY and SMNVEV (reference sequence). CDR3 in DNA: TGTGCCATCAAATCCTTTAAGAGATCCTACAAGCAGTACTTC. It specifies CAIKSFKRSYKQYF.

The CDR3 region has the DNA TGTGCCAGCAGTCCCCGGACTAGCGGGGGGGTATTAGGAGAGACCCAGTACTTC. It codes for CASSPRTSGGVLGETQYF. The V gene is TRBV28, the J gene TRBJ2-5; 15 bases agree with TRBD2. This CDR3 is 18 amino acids long. V was clipped by 5 bases and J by 4 bases; unmatched bases: 11. The germline V gene has CDR1 MDHEN and CDR2 SYDVKM.

J is TRBJ2-1 and V is TRBV24-1, with a weak D call TRBD2 (5 bases). Germline CDR1 is KGHDR and CDR2 is SFDVKD. The V gene lost 0 bases and the J gene lost 6 bases, with 11 bases spanning the gap. The CDR3 totals 15 residues. The CDR3, as DNA: TGTGCCACCAGTGATTTGATCGGGGTATCCAATGAGCAGTTCTTC. This codes for CATSDLIGVSNEQFF.

This rearrangement joins TRBV15 to TRBJ2-3; D call uncertain. The CDR3 length is 14 residues. Trimming stripped 9 bases from V and 1 base from J, with 14 bases between. The germline V gene has CDR1 LNHNV and CDR2 YYDKDF (reference sequence). CDR3 DNA: TGTGCCACTAGTCCGTCCCCAGGCACAGATACGCAGTATTTT. Amino acid sequence: CATSPSPGTDTQYF.

The chain is built from TRBV20-1 and TRBJ2-4; D call uncertain. The J call may be in error: the DNA end matches TRBJ2-7 better. This CDR3 has 13 amino acids. Germline lookup yields CDR1 DFQATT and CDR2 SNEGSKA (reference sequence). The CDR3 reads CSARAGQNYEQYF. CDR3 in DNA: TGCAGTGCTAGAGCCGGGCAAAACTACGAGCAGTACTTC.

The rearrangement links TRBV24-1 to TRBJ2-1, with no clear D. CDR3 length equals 13 residues. V lost 3 bases and J 0 bases, leaving 2 bases between the germline ends. Germline V gene data show CDR1 as KGHDR and CDR2 as SFDVKD. The CDR3 DNA is TGTGCCACCAGTGATGACTCCTACAATGAGCAGTTCTTC. Protein sequence: CATSDDSYNEQFF.

The chain uses TRBV7-9 and TRBJ1-2, with D tentatively TRBD1 (6 bases). The germline V gene has CDR1 SEHNR and CDR2 FQNEAQ (reference sequence). Between the trimmed V and J ends, which lost 2 bases and 1 base, there was a span of 14 bases. The CDR3 runs 16 residues. In DNA form, the CDR3 reads TGTGCCAGCAGCTTAAAACGGGCCAGGGGTAACTATGGCTACACCTTC. Translation: CASSLKRARGNYGYTF.

This chain links TRBV5-1 with TRBJ2-1; 9 bases line up with TRBD2. The V segment lost 3 bases and the J segment 8 bases; nucleotides outside the gene matches: 6. This CDR3 contains 14 residues. Germline CDR1 reads SGHRS; CDR2 reads YFSETQ. CDR3 sequence reads: CASSSGTSLDEQFF. The CDR3 DNA reads TGCGCCAGCAGCTCCGGGACTAGCCTGGATGAGCAGTTCTTC.

V usage is TRBV12-3 or TRBV12-4 and J usage is TRBJ2-5; 10 bases are shared with TRBD2. The CDR3 sequence is 18 residues long. With V trimmed by 6 bases and J by 1 base, 14 bases remained unmatched. The CDR3 here is CASSKRPASGGVQETQYF. As DNA, the CDR3 is TGTGCCAGCAGCAAAAGACCCGCCAGCGGGGGGGTCCAAGAGACCCAGTACTTC.

The V call is TRBV6-2 or TRBV6-3, the J call TRBJ2-3, with 9 bases identical to TRBD2. From germline, CDR1 is MNHEY and CDR2 SVGEGT. Trimming cost V 10 bases and J 0 bases; bases outside gene matches: 8. The CDR3 covers 15 residues. The CDR3 region is CATGVSGGSTDTQYF. The DNA for the CDR3 is TGTGCCACCGGGGTGAGCGGGGGGAGCACAGATACGCAGTATTTT.

This clonotype appeared a few times. The CDR3 sequence: CSARAQRAFF. In DNA, the CDR3 is TGCAGTGCTAGAGCTCAGCGGGCTTTCTTT. The genes are TRBV20-1 and TRBJ1-1; no reliable D call. The CDR3 has 10 amino acids. Between the trimmed V and J ends, which lost 1 base and 11 bases, there was a span of 8 bases. Germline V lookup: CDR1 DFQATT, CDR2 SNEGSKA (reference sequence).

The rearrangement uses TRBV18 and TRBJ2-5; D might be TRBD1 or TRBD2, each matching 5 bases. The better agreement between TRBJ2-1 and the DNA end casts doubt on the J call. Germline assignment: CDR1 KGHSH and CDR2 LQKENI. CDR3 length: 14 residues. The CDR3 sequence is CASSPAGRGETQFF. CDR3 sequence (DNA): TGTGCCAGCTCACCAGCAGGCCGAGGGGAGACCCAGTTCTTC.

This clonotype was observed a handful of times. The rearrangement links TRBV24-1 to TRBJ2-3; TRBD2 aligns across 7 bases. V was clipped by 1 base and J by 6 bases; unmatched bases: 6. The CDR3 length is 15 residues. CDR1 is KGHDR and CDR2 is SFDVKD in the germline V gene. The CDR3 nucleotides are TGTGCCACCAGTGATTTTACGGGACTAACGGATACGCAGTATTTT. This gives the protein CATSDFTGLTDTQYF.

This clonotype appeared many times. The chain joins TRBV20-1 to TRBJ1-2, with 8 bases lining up with TRBD1. The length of the CDR3 is 14 residues. V shed 4 bases, J shed 7 bases, and the junction held 11 bases outside the gene matches. CDR1 and CDR2 from the germline V gene are DFQATT and SNEGSKA (reference sequence). This chain's CDR3 is CSAIPGGEVTGYTF. In DNA form, the CDR3 reads TGCAGTGCTATACCAGGGGGCGAAGTGACTGGCTACACCTTC.

This clonotype has a handful of counts. This chain connects TRBV5-1 to TRBJ2-3; 10 bases match TRBD1. The CDR3 spans 18 residues. Germline V gene data show CDR1 as SGHRS and CDR2 as YFSETQ. Trimming at V came to 0 bases and at J to 8 bases, leaving 15 bases not matched to a gene. CDR3 DNA: TGCGCCAGCAGCTTGGCCGGCATGAGCGGGACAGGGGCTGGTACGCAGTATTTT. It encodes CASSLAGMSGTGAGTQYF.

V usage is TRBV20-1 and J usage is TRBJ1-2; D is unresolved. Germline V gene data show CDR1 as DFQATT and CDR2 as SNEGSKA (reference sequence). Trimming removed 4 bases at V and 7 bases at J, with 19 bases between. The CDR3 has 14 residues. The CDR3 sequence is CSAIISEGSVGYTF. CDR3 bases: TGCAGTGCTATTATTTCCGAGGGATCGGTTGGCTACACCTTC.

The chain has TRBV27 and TRBJ1-1; D unclear. The V gene lost 5 bases and the J gene lost 1 base, with 14 bases spanning the gap. The CDR3 runs 15 residues. Looked up from germline, CDR1 is MNHEY and CDR2 is SMNVEV (reference sequence). The CDR3 DNA reads TGTGCCAGCAGTGCCTATCGGCAGCCGAACACTGAAGCTTTCTTT. As protein: CASSAYRQPNTEAFF.